The T cell receptor (beta chain) described here comes from a study of Graves' ophthalmopathy and Graves' hyperthyroidism. This clonotype was detected many times. Its target is unknown. The authors enrolled newly diagnosed hyperthyroidism patients aged 18 to 65 with under 2 months' duration. Amplification of TCR beta CDR3 regions used RNA transcripts. The first round was an RT-PCR with HTBI primers, and the second round was a multiplex PCR. TCRdb re-analysed the multiplex PCR reads in MiXCR, keeping a single row per CDR3 protein. The sample gives just over 600,000 distinct CDR3 sequences, 20% to 25% of which show up once; approximately 7.7% is in the top ten. Study-wide results and limits: Blood also carried most expanded thyroid clonotypes exceeding 0.001 frequency.

The sequence came from a woman between 18 and 30 years old with stable Graves' hyperthyroidism. Some clones in this sample may be carry-over from other donors' samples. The sample comprised peripheral blood.

CDR3 sequence: CASGRQANQPQHF. The CDR3 bases are TGTGCCAGCGGACGACAGGCAAATCAGCCCCAGCATTTT. V is TRBV2 and J is TRBJ1-5, with D possibly being TRBD1 (6 bases). The germline V and J ends were trimmed by 8 bases and 4 bases, with 12 bases remaining between them. Germline V lookup: CDR1 SNHLY, CDR2 FYNNEI. This CDR3 is built from 13 residues. The full variable domain, completed using reference TRBV2 and TRBJ1-5, is EPEVTQTPSHQVTQMGQEVILRCVPISNHLYFYWYRQILGQKVEFLVSFYNNEISEKSEIFDDQFSVERPDGSNFTLKIRSTKLEDSAMYFCASGRQANQPQHFGDGTRLSIL.